One and the same sample provided the 8 T cell receptor beta chains below, sequenced in a study of T cell responses to AZD1222 COVID-19 vaccine listed by TCRdb under 2021. Sample time point, as interpreted from the label and publication: about 28 days (+/-7) after the second vaccine dose. Libraries were made using the immunoSEQ multiplex PCR assay. TCRdb mirrors the immuneACCESS table, restricted to in-frame sequences. Some clones are absent from its copies; in checked studies, under half trace to an unresolved V gene, and the reason for the others is unknown. This sample gives approximately 270,000 clones in total; about 94% of them show up just once. The ten largest clones take up less than 0.6% of the sample. Sequenced here: peripheral blood, sampled 28 days after the second AZD1222 dose. The receptors here all came from an adult who received the AZD1222 COVID-19 vaccine.

V gene TRBV6-5 combines with J gene TRBJ2-3; 7 positions match TRBD2. Trimming removed 9 bases from V and 2 bases from J; junction bases left unmatched: 8. The germline V gene has CDR1 MNHEY and CDR2 SVGAGI. This CDR3 has 14 residues. The CDR3 region has the DNA TGTGCCAGGAGGGAGGGCCGACACACAGATACGCAGTATTTT. It codes for CARREGRHTDTQYF.

J is TRBJ1-4 and V is TRBV27; D may be TRBD1 (5 bases). V was trimmed by 3 bases and J by 5 bases, leaving 13 bases between them. The CDR3 is 15 residues long. Germline V CDR1 and CDR2: MNHEY, SMNVEV (reference sequence). CDR3 in amino acids: CASSLRGRLNEKLFF. The CDR3 DNA is TGTGCCAGCAGTTTGAGGGGACGGTTAAATGAAAAACTGTTTTTT. Full variable domain (missing parts from reference TRBV27 and TRBJ1-4): EAQVTQNPRYLITVTGKKLTVTCSQNMNHEYMSWYRQDPGLGLRQIYYSMNVEVTDKGDVPEGYKVSRKEKRNFPLILESPSPNQTSLYFCASSLRGRLNEKLFFGSGTQLSVL.

The chain links TRBV28 to TRBJ2-7; possibly TRBD1 for D (6 bases). V gave up 5 bases and J gave up 1 base, with 21 bases separating them. There are 17 residues in the CDR3. Germline CDR1 and CDR2: MDHEN and SYDVKM. CDR3 residues: CASSQRGWDTRSYEQYF. The CDR3 DNA reads as TGTGCCAGCAGTCAAAGAGGGTGGGACACCCGTTCCTACGAGCAGTACTTC.

The V gene is TRBV6-6, the J gene TRBJ1-5, with 7 positions matching TRBD1. V shed 2 bases and J 4 bases; nucleotides not matched to a gene: 8. The CDR3 contains 16 residues. CDR1 is MNHNY and CDR2 is SVGAGI in the germline V gene (reference sequence). The chain's CDR3 is CASSYRAGGRNQPQHF. The CDR3 DNA is TGTGCCAGCAGTTACAGGGCAGGGGGTCGAAATCAGCCCCAGCATTTT.

V usage is TRBV2 and J usage is TRBJ2-1, with 8 bases fitting TRBD2. The germline V gene encodes CDR1 SNHLY and CDR2 FYNNEI. V lost 6 bases, J lost 8 bases, and 6 bases stayed unmatched. The length of the CDR3 is 13 residues. CDR3 bases: TGTGCCAGCAGCCAGGGACTAGTGGATGAGCAGTTCTTC. It codes for CASSQGLVDEQFF.

V gene TRBV28 combines with J gene TRBJ2-7; maybe TRBD1 (6 bases). Trimming left V 5 bases short and J 6 bases short, with 29 bases between. Germline values: CDR1 MDHEN, CDR2 SYDVKM. This CDR3 comprises 18 residues. The CDR3 here is CASSPPPRRGVTPSEQYF. The DNA of the CDR3 is TGTGCCAGCAGTCCTCCCCCCCGCAGGGGCGTTACCCCCTCCGAGCAGTACTTC.

V and J are TRBV7-3 and TRBJ2-1, with a tentative D call TRBD2 (6 bases). Trimming stripped 5 bases from V and 5 bases from J, with 13 bases between. This CDR3 spans 14 amino acids. Germline values: CDR1 SGHTA, CDR2 FQGTGA. The CDR3 sequence is CASSLSGPNNEQFF. Here the CDR3 DNA reads TGTGCCAGCAGCCTTAGCGGACCGAACAATGAGCAGTTCTTC.

The V gene is TRBV6-1, the J gene TRBJ2-5, with D possibly being TRBD1 (5 bases). Trimming took off 3 bases at V and 2 bases at J, with 13 bases between the two ends. The CDR3 has 15 residues. Germline lookup yields CDR1 MNHNS and CDR2 SASEGT. The CDR3: CASSESGQRQETQYF. CDR3 coding DNA: TGTGCCAGCAGTGAGTCAGGGCAGCGTCAAGAGACCCAGTACTTC.